This entry features one T cell receptor beta chain sequence. The sample originates from a study of blood T cells in healthy people across ages. V was pared by 8 bases and J by 1 base, with 14 bases between. Germline V CDR1 and CDR2: SQVTM, ANQGSEA. The CDR3 is made up of 13 amino acids. Sample-barcoded 5' priming and a J-beta primer mix drove a second PCR of roughly 6 to 12 cycles. TCRdb called the 5' RACE reads again in MiXCR, with one record for every CDR3 protein. The sample contains over 1,300,000 distinct CDR3 sequences, roughly 64% of which appear only once. This clonotype was obtained from a young man in good health. Sequenced: blood. The V gene is TRBV29-1, the J gene TRBJ1-1; D possibly corresponds to TRBD1 (6 bases). CDR3 sequence (DNA): TGCAGCACCCGGGGGGCGGAGAACACTGAAGCTTTCTTT. It is translated as CSTRGAENTEAFF.